This T cell receptor beta chain was captured in a study of post-analysis software for immune sequencing data. Whole-study findings and limits: Strong same-batch co-clustering of samples appeared with F measure clustering. There was significantly lower normalized Chao1 diversity in multiple sclerosis patients than in controls. The five TRBV segments detected at higher frequency in patients than in controls included TRBV5-6, TRBV5-1 and TRBV20-1.

V dropped 5 bases and J dropped 5 bases, with 13 bases sitting between them. CDR3 length equals 13 residues. In regard to this clonotype: Its target is not known.

Sequencing libraries made from TCR beta cDNA carried unique molecular identifiers. TCRdb recomputed calls from the PCR reads with MiXCR, one row per CDR3 protein. Found here are about 810,000 distinct CDR3 sequences, approximately 57% of them singletons; the top ten hold over 4%. V usage is TRBV12-3 or TRBV12-4 and J usage is TRBJ2-7; D is perhaps TRBD1 or TRBD2 (5 bases each). The sequenced sample was blood. This receptor was identified in a girl aged 10 to 17 with multiple sclerosis. CDR3 sequence reads: CASSRDETNEQYF. In nucleotides, the CDR3 is TGTGCCAGCAGTAGGGACGAAACCAACGAGCAGTACTTC.